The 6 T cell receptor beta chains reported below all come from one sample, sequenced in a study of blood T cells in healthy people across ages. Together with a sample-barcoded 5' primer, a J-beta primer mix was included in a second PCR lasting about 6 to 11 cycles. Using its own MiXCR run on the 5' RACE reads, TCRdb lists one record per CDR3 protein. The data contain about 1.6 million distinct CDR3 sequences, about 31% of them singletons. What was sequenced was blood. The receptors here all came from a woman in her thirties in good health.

CDR3 region: CASSLDSKNTEAFF. In DNA, the CDR3 is TGCGCCAGCAGCTTGGACAGCAAGAACACTGAAGCTTTCTTT. The chain employs TRBV5-1 and TRBJ1-1, with D unresolved. Trimming took 0 bases from V and 1 from J, leaving 7 bases between them. This CDR3 has 14 residues. Germline assignment: CDR1 SGHRS and CDR2 YFSETQ.

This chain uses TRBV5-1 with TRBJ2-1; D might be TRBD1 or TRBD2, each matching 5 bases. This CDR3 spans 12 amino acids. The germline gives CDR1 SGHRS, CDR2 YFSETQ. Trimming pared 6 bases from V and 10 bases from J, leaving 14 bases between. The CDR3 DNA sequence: TGCGCCAGCACTGTGAGGGGTAGGGAGCAGTTCTTC. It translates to CASTVRGREQFF.

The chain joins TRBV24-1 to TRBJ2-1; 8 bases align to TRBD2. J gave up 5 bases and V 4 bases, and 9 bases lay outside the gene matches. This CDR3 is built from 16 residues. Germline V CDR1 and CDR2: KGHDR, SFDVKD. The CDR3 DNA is TGTGCCACCAGTGACCCCCCGGTTAGCGGGAACAATGAGCAGTTCTTC. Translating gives CATSDPPVSGNNEQFF.

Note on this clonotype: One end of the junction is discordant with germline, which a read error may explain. CDR3: CASSLAGIGELFF. The CDR3 region has the DNA TGTGCCAGCAGCCTAGCAGGGATCGGGGAGCTGTTTTTT. V and J are TRBV7-9 and TRBJ2-2; D is perhaps TRBD1 or TRBD2 (5 bases each). The length of the CDR3 is 13 residues. Per germline, CDR1 SEHNR and CDR2 FQNEAQ (reference sequence).

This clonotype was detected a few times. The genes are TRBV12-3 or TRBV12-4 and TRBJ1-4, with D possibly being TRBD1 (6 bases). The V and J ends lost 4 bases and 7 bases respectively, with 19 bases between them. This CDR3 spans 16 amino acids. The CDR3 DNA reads TGTGCCAGCAGTTCCTCCTTTAGGGGGGAGGGTGAAAAACTGTTTTTT. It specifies CASSSSFRGEGEKLFF.

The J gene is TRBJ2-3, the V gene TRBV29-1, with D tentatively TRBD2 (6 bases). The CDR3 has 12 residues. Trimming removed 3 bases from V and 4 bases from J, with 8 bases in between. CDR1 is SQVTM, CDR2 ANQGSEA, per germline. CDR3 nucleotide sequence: TGCAGCGTTGAGTGGGGGGCAGATACGCAGTATTTT. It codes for CSVEWGADTQYF.